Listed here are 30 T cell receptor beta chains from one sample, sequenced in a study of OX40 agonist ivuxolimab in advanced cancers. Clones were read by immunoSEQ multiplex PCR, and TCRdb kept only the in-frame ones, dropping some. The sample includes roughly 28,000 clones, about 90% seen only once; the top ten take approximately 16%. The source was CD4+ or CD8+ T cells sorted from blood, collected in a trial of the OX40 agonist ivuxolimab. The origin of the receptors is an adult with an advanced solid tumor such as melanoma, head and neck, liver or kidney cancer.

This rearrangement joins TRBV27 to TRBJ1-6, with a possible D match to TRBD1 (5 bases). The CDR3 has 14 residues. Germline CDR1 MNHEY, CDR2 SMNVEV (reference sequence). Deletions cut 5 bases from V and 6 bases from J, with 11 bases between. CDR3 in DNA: TGTGCCAGCAGTCCACAGGATTTTAATTCACCCCTCCACTTT. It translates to CASSPQDFNSPLHF.

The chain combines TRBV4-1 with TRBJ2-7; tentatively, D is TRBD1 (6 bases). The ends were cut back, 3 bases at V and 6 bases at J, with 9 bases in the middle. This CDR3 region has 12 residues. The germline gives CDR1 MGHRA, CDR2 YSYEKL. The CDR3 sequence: CASSQAGAEQYF. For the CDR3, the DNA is TGCGCCAGCAGCCAGGCAGGGGCCGAGCAGTACTTC.

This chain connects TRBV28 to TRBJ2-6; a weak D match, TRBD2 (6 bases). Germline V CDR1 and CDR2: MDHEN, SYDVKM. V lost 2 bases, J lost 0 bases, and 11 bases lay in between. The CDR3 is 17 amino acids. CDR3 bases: TGTGCCAGCAGTTTACTTAAGGGACTCTCTGGGGCCAACGTCCTGACTTTC. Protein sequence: CASSLLKGLSGANVLTF.

In nucleotides, the CDR3 is TGTGCCAGCAGTTACACTGGCGGGAGGGCCGGGGAGCTGTTTTTT. This codes for CASSYTGGRAGELFF. The chain carries TRBV6-5 and TRBJ2-2; the match to TRBD2 covers 9 bases. CDR3 size: 15 residues. Germline-derived CDR1 and CDR2 are MNHEY and SVGAGI. Losses at the gene ends were 2 bases for V and 6 bases for J; bases not matched to a gene: 4.

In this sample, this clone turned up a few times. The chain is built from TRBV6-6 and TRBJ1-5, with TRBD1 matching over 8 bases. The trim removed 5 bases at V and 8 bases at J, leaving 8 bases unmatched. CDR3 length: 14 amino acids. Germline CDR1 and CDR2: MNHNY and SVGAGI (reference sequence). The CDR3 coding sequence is TGTGCCAGCAGTGGCCAGGGGGCCGTAGAGCCCCAGCATTTT. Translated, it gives CASSGQGAVEPQHF.

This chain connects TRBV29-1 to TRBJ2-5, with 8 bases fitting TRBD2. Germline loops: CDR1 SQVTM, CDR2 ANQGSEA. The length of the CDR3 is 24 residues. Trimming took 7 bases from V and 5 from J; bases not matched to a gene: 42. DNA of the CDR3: TGCAGCGACGTCACCTCCAGAACGGAATGGCCGGGTCGACCTCACCGGACTAGCTATGAGACCCAGTACTTC. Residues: CSDVTSRTEWPGRPHRTSYETQYF.

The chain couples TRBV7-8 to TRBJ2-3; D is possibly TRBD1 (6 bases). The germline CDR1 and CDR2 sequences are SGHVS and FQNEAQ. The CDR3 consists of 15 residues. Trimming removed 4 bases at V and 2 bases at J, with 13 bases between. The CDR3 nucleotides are TGTGCCAGCAGCTCACTACAGGGCCCCACAGATACGCAGTATTTT. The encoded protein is CASSSLQGPTDTQYF.

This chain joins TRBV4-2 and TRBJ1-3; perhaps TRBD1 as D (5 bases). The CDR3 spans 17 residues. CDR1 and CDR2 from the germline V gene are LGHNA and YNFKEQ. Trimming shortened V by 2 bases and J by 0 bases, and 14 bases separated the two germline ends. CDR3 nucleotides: TGTGCCAGCAGCCAAACACGGGACCGAAGCTCTGGAAACACCATATATTTT. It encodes CASSQTRDRSSGNTIYF.

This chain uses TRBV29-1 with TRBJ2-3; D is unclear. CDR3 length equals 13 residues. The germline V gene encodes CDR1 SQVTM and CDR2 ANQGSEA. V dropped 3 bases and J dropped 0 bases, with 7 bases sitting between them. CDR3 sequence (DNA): TGCAGCGTTGAGTCGACTAGCACAGATACGCAGTATTTT. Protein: CSVESTSTDTQYF.

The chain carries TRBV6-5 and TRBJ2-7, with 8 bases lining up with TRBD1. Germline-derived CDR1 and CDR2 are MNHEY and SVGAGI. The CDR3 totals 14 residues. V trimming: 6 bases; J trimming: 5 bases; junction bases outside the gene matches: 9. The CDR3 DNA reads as TGTGCCAGCAGGCCAAATTCAGGGGGCGACGAGCAGTACTTC. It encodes CASRPNSGGDEQYF.

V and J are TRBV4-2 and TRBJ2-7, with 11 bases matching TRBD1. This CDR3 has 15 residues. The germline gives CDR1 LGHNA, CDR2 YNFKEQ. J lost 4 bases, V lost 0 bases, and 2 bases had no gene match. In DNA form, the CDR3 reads TGTGCCAGCAGCCAAGAGGGACAGGGGGATTACGAGCAGTACTTC. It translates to CASSQEGQGDYEQYF.

CDR3 DNA: TGTGCCATCAGTGAAGGGAGGACAGGGGGCTACGAGCAGTACTTC. As protein: CAISEGRTGGYEQYF. The chain links TRBV10-3 to TRBJ2-7; 10 bases line up with TRBD1. The junction had 5 bases not matched to a gene; V was cut back by 3 bases and J by 3 bases. In germline, CDR1 is ENHRY, CDR2 SYGVKD. The CDR3 is made up of 15 amino acids.

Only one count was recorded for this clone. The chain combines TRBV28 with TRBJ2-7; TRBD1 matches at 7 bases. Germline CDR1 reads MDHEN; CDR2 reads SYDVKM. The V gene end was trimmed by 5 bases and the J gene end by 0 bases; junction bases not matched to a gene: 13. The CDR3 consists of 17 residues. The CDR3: CASSPMLGRGSSYEQYF. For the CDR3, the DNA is TGTGCCAGCAGTCCTATGCTGGGCAGGGGGAGCTCCTACGAGCAGTACTTC.

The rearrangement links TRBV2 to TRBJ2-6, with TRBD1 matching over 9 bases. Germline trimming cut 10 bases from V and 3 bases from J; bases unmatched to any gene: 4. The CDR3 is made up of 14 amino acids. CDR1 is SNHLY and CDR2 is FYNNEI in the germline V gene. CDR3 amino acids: CATEDRGGANVLTF. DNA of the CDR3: TGTGCCACCGAGGACAGGGGTGGGGCCAACGTCCTGACTTTC.

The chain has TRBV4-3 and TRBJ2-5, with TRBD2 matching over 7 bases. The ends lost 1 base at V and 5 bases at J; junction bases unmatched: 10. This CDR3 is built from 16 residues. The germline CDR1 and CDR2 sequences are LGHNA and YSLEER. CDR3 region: CASSQAWRESGETQYF. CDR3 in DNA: TGCGCCAGCAGCCAAGCATGGCGGGAGTCTGGGGAGACCCAGTACTTC.

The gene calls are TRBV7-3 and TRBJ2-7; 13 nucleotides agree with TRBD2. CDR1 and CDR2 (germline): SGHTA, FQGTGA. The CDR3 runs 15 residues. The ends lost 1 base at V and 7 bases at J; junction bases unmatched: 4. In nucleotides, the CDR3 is TGTGCCAGCAGCTTAAGTGGACTAGCGGGAGAGGAGCAGTACTTC. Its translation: CASSLSGLAGEEQYF. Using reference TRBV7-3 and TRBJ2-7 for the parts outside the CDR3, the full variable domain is GAGVSQTPSNKVTEKGKYVELRCDPISGHTALYWYRQSLGQGPEFLIYFQGTGAADDSGLPNDRFFAVRPEGSVSTLKIQRTERGDSAVYLCASSLSGLAGEEQYFGPGTRLTVT.

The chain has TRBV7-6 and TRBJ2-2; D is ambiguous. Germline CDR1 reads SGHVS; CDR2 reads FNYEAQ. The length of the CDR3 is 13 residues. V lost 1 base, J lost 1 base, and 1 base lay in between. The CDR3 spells CASSLENTGELFF. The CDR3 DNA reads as TGTGCCAGCAGCTTAGAGAACACCGGGGAGCTGTTTTTT.

The CDR3 nucleotides read TGTGCCAGCAGCTTGGGCAGCTCCTACGAGCAGTACTTC. This encodes CASSLGSSYEQYF. The chain carries TRBV5-6 and TRBJ2-7; D is unclear. This CDR3 is built from 13 residues. Germline V CDR1 and CDR2: SGHDT, YYEEEE. Trimming cost V 0 bases and J 0 bases, with 4 bases left between them.

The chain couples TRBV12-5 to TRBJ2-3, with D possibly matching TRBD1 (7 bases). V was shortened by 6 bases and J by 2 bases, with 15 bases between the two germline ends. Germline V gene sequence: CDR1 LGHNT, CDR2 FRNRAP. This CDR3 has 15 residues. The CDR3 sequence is CASGRGTASTDTQYF. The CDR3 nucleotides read TGTGCTAGTGGCCGGGGGACAGCTTCCACAGATACGCAGTATTTT.

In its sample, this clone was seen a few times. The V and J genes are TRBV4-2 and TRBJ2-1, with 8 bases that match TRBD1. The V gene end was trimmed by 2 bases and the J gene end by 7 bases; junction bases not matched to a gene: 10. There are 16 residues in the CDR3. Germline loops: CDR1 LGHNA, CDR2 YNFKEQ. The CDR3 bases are TGTGCCAGCAGCCAACCGTCCGGGACAGGTATGAATGAGCAGTTCTTC. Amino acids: CASSQPSGTGMNEQFF.

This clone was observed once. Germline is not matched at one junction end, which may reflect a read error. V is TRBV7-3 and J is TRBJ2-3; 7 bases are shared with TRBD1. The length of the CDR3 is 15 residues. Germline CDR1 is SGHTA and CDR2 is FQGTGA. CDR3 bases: TGTGCCAGCAGCCTAACAGGGGTGGGCGCAGATACGCAGTATTTT. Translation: CASSLTGVGADTQYF.

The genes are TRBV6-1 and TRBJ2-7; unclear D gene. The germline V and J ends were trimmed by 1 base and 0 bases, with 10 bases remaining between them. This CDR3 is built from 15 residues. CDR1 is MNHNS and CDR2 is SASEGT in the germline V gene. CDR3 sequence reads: CASSEVNYNSYEQYF. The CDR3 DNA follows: TGTGCCAGCAGTGAAGTAAACTATAACTCCTACGAGCAGTACTTC.

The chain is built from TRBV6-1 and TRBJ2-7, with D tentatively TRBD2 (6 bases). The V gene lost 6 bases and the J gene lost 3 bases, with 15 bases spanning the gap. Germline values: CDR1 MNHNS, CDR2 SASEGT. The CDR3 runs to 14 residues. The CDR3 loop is CASSPRDFGYEQYF. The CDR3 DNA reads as TGTGCCAGCAGCCCCCGGGACTTTGGCTACGAGCAGTACTTC.

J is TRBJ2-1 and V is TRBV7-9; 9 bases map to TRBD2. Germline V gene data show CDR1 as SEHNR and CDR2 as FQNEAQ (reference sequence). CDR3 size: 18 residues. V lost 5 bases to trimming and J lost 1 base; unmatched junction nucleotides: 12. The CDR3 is CASSPDLAGWVSYNEQFF. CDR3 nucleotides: TGTGCCAGCAGCCCCGATCTAGCGGGATGGGTATCCTACAATGAGCAGTTCTTC.

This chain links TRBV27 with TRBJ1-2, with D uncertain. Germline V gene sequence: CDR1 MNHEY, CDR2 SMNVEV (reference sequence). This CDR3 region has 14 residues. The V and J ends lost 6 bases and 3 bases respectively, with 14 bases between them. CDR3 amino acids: CASSPGKFYYGYTF. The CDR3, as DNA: TGTGCCAGCAGCCCTGGGAAGTTTTACTATGGCTACACCTTC.

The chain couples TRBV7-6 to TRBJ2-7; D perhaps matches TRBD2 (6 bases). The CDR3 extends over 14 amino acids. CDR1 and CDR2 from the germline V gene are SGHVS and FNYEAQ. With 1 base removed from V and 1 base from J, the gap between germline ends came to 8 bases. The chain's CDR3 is CASSLVEGSYEQYF. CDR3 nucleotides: TGTGCCAGCAGCTTAGTGGAGGGGTCCTACGAGCAGTACTTC. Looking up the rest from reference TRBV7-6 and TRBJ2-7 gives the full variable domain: GAGVSQSPRYKVTKRGQDVALRCDPISGHVSLYWYRQALGQGPEFLTYFNYEAQQDKSGLPNDRFSAERPEGSISTLTIQRTEQRDSAMYRCASSLVEGSYEQYFGPGTRLTVT.

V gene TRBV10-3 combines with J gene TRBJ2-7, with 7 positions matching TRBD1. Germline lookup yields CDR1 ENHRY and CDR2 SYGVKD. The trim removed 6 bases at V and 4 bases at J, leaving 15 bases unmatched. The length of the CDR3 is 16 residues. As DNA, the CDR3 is TGTGCCATCAGCCCAGACAGGGTCTTAAACGGGTACGAGCAGTACTTC. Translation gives CAISPDRVLNGYEQYF.

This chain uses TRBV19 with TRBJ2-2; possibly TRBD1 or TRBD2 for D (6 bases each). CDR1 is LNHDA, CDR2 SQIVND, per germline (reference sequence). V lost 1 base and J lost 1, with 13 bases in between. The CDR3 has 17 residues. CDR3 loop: CASSIVGGGMNTGELFF. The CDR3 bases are TGTGCCAGTAGTATAGTAGGAGGGGGGATGAACACCGGGGAGCTGTTTTTT.

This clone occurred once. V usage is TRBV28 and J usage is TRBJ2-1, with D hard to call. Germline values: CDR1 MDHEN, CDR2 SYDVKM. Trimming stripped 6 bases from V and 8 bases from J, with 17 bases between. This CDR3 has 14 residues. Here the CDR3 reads CASSPMSSWDEQFF. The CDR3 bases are TGTGCCAGCAGCCCGATGTCGAGTTGGGATGAGCAGTTCTTC. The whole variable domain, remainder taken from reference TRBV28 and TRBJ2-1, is DVKVTQSSRYLVKRTGEKVFLECVQDMDHENMFWYRQDPGLGLRLIYFSYDVKMKEKGDIPEGYSVSREKKERFSLILESASTNQTSMYLCASSPMSSWDEQFFGPGTRLTVL.

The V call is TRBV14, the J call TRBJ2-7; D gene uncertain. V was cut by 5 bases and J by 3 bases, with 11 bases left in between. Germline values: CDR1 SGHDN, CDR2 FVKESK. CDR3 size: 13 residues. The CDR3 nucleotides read TGTGCCAGCAGCTCCCGGACGGGCTACGAGCAGTACTTC. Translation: CASSSRTGYEQYF. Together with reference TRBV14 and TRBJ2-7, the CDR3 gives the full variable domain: EAGVTQFPSHSVIEKGQTVTLRCDPISGHDNLYWYRRVMGKEIKFLLHFVKESKQDESGMPNNRFLAERTGGTYSTLKVQPAELEDSGVYFCASSSRTGYEQYFGPGTRLTVT.